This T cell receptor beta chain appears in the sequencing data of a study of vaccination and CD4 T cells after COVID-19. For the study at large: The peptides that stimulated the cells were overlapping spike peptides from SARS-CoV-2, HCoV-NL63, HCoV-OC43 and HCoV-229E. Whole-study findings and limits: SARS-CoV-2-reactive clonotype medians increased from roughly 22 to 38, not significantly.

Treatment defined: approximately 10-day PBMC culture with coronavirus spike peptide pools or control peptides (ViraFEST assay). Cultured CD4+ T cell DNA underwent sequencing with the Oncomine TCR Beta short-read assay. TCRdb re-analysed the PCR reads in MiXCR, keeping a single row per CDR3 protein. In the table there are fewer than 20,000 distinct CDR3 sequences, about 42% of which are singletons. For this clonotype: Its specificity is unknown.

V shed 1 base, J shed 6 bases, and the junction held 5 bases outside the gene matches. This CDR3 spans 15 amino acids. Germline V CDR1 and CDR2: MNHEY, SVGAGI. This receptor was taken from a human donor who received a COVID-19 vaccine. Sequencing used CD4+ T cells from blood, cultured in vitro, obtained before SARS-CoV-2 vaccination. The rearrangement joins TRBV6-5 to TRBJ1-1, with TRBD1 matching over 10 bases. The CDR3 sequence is CASSYYRTGGSEAFF. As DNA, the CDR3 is TGTGCCAGCAGTTACTATAGGACAGGGGGGTCTGAAGCTTTCTTT.